Listed here are 5 T cell receptor beta chains from one sample, sequenced in a study of T-cell memory formation after mild COVID-19 (dated by TCRdb to about 2021). Library construction relied on 5' RACE. Sequencing was carried out with an Illumina NovaSeq 6000. The public reads were reprocessed in TCRdb via fastp at Q25 and MiXCR, keeping in-frame beta chains. Rows merge per CDR3 protein into single entries with the most common DNA and genes. The sample table shows about 200,000 distinct CDR3 sequences, and 15% to 20% are seen once. The ten largest clones take up 2% to 2.5% of the sample. The source material was PBMCs or a T cell subset sorted from them (not recorded which). These TCRs come from an adult woman who had mild COVID-19 (a few samples of this study predate the infection). The sample titles of this study are shuffled in the database, so cell type and time point are left out; the donor was told from shared clones.

V and J are TRBV12-3 or TRBV12-4 and TRBJ1-2, with D perhaps matching TRBD1 (5 bases). The CDR3 sequence is 16 residues long. Trimming left V 1 base short and J 0 bases short, with 12 bases between. The CDR3 here is CASSLGGTLTNYGYTF. CDR3 bases: TGTGCCAGCAGTTTAGGGGGGACTCTCACTAACTATGGCTACACCTTC.

There are a few counts of this clonotype. J is TRBJ2-7 and V is TRBV6-1; D gene ambiguous. Between the trimmed V and J ends, which lost 6 bases and 2 bases, there was a span of 17 bases. Germline V gene lookup returns CDR1 MNHNS and CDR2 SASEGT. The CDR3 has 15 amino acids. CDR3 sequence (DNA): TGTGCCAGCAGAAAAGAAGCCGGGCCGACCTACGAGCAGTACTTC. As protein: CASRKEAGPTYEQYF.

This rearrangement joins TRBV18 to TRBJ2-7; D uncertain. The germline CDR1 and CDR2 sequences are KGHSH and LQKENI. Trimming pared 3 bases from V and 3 bases from J, leaving 12 bases between. The CDR3 contains 14 residues. This CDR3 reads CASSPARTDYEQYF. The CDR3 nucleotides read TGTGCCAGCTCACCTGCCCGAACAGACTACGAGCAGTACTTC. Filled out from reference TRBV18 and TRBJ2-7, the complete variable domain reads NAGVMQNPRHLVRRRGQEARLRCSPMKGHSHVYWYRQLPEEGLKFMVYLQKENIIDESGMPKERFSAEFPKEGPSILRIQQVVRGDSAAYFCASSPARTDYEQYFGPGTRLTVT.

The chain employs TRBV7-8 and TRBJ1-2; D may be TRBD1 (5 bases). This CDR3 is 14 amino acids long. V dropped 5 bases and J dropped 4 bases, with 14 bases sitting between them. Germline values: CDR1 SGHVS, CDR2 FQNEAQ. CDR3 bases: TGTGCCAGCAGCAACTCCGGGACCCTCTATGGCTACACCTTC. Protein: CASSNSGTLYGYTF.

Details on this clonotype: One end of the junction varies from germline; a read error may be responsible. The V gene is TRBV6-1, the J gene TRBJ1-1, with D uncertain. The CDR3 runs 14 residues. Germline loops: CDR1 MNHNS, CDR2 SASEGT. The CDR3 nucleotides read TGTGACAGCAGTGAAGTGGGTCTGAACACTGAAGCTTTCTTT. Translation gives CDSSEVGLNTEAFF.